The source of this T cell receptor (beta chain) is a study of vaccination and CD4 T cells after COVID-19. On the study more broadly: Nasal swab PCR had detected SARS-CoV-2 in convalescent patients, about 9 mild and one severe. Six male and four female convalescents took part, two of them Hispanic. Convalescent patients gave post-COVID blood a median approximately 100 days post-diagnosis, range 35 to 161.

As regards this clonotype: What it binds is not known.

Study outcomes and limitations: Convalescent patients displayed a median around 86% of reactive clones emerging only post-vaccination.

Trimming took 4 bases from V and 10 from J; bases not matched to a gene: 11. The CDR3 is 15 amino acids. Germline values: CDR1 SGHTA, CDR2 FQGNSA. TCRdb recomputed calls from the PCR reads with MiXCR, one row per CDR3 protein. The sample holds approximately 19,000 distinct CDR3 sequences, 60% seen once. The sample here was CD4+ T cells from blood, taken after SARS-CoV-2 vaccination. The receptor was derived from a human donor who had recovered from COVID-19. The chain combines TRBV7-2 with TRBJ2-1; 9 bases fit TRBD1. The CDR3 sequence: CASSSDRDRADEQFF. The CDR3 coding sequence is TGTGCCAGCAGCTCAGACCGGGACAGGGCTGACGAGCAGTTCTTC.